Shown below are 31 T cell receptor beta chains from a single sample sequenced in a study of cytomegalovirus exposure and HLA in healthy donors. The PCR ran on 60 Vbeta and 13 Jbeta primers. Measured with immunoSEQ multiplex PCR; TCRdb has only the in-frame clones, and not every one. The sample has about 120,000 clones, around three quarters seen once. Sequenced: PBMCs. These receptors all come from a woman in her thirties or forties in good health and CMV-seropositive.

This clone has a handful of counts. This chain connects TRBV11-2 to TRBJ1-1; 7 bases line up with TRBD1. Trimming removed 3 bases from V and 5 bases from J; junction bases left unmatched: 6. The germline gives CDR1 SGHAT, CDR2 FQNNGV. CDR3 size: 14 residues. The CDR3 spells CASSFRAGGTEAFF. In DNA form, the CDR3 reads TGTGCCAGCAGCTTTAGGGCAGGGGGAACTGAAGCTTTCTTT. Combining the CDR3 with reference TRBV11-2 and TRBJ1-1 gives the whole variable domain EAGVAQSPRYKIIEKRQSVAFWCNPISGHATLYWYQQILGQGPKLLIQFQNNGVVDDSQLPKDRFSAERLKGVDSTLKIQPAKLEDSAVYLCASSFRAGGTEAFFGQGTRLTVV.

The CDR3 loop reads CASSSAPGGELFF. The CDR3 coding sequence is TGTGCCAGCAGCTCAGCCCCAGGGGGGGAGCTGTTTTTT. V is TRBV11-3 and J is TRBJ2-2, with D possibly TRBD1 on 5 matching bases. Germline CDR1 reads SGHNT; CDR2 reads YENEEA. The CDR3 has 13 amino acids. V lost 4 bases and J 8 bases, leaving 11 bases between the germline ends.

The chain uses TRBV2 and TRBJ1-2, with 8 bases that match TRBD1. V shed 2 bases and J 7 bases; nucleotides not matched to a gene: 9. From germline, CDR1 is SNHLY and CDR2 FYNNEI. The CDR3 is 15 amino acids. The CDR3 reads CASSELPDRESGYTF. In nucleotides, the CDR3 is TGTGCCAGCAGTGAATTACCGGACAGGGAATCTGGCTACACCTTC.

CDR3 nucleotide sequence: TGTGCCAGTAGTGCTGGCCTCGGCGGTTCAGAGACCCAGTACTTC. Its translation: CASSAGLGGSETQYF. The chain joins TRBV19 to TRBJ2-5; D is ambiguous. Trimming shortened V by 5 bases and J by 4 bases, and 17 bases separated the two germline ends. CDR1 is LNHDA, CDR2 SQIVND, per germline (reference sequence). This CDR3 comprises 15 residues.

The gene calls are TRBV5-4 and TRBJ1-1, with D possibly matching TRBD1 (5 bases). V was pared by 0 bases and J by 1 base, with 10 bases between. The CDR3 length is 15 residues. Germline V CDR1 and CDR2: SGHNT, YYREEE (reference sequence). DNA for the CDR3: TGTGCCAGCAGCTTGGCCTGGGGCGGGAACACTGAAGCTTTCTTT. Protein product: CASSLAWGGNTEAFF. The full variable domain, completed using reference TRBV5-4 and TRBJ1-1, is ETGVTQSPTHLIKTRGQQVTLRCSSQSGHNTVSWYQQALGQGPQFIFQYYREEENGRGNFPPRFSGLQFPNYSSELNVNALELDDSALYLCASSLAWGGNTEAFFGQGTRLTVV.

This clone was seen a few times. The chain combines TRBV2 with TRBJ1-2, with 8 positions matching TRBD1. The CDR3 is 12 residues long. Germline CDR1 reads SNHLY; CDR2 reads FYNNEI. V shed 6 bases, J shed 8 bases, and the junction held 5 bases outside the gene matches. The CDR3 is CASSQTGVGYTF. The DNA for the CDR3 is TGTGCCAGCAGCCAGACAGGGGTGGGCTACACCTTC. Together with reference TRBV2 and TRBJ1-2, the CDR3 gives the full variable domain: EPEVTQTPSHQVTQMGQEVILRCVPISNHLYFYWYRQILGQKVEFLVSFYNNEISEKSEIFDDQFSVERPDGSNFTLKIRSTKLEDSAMYFCASSQTGVGYTFGSGTRLTVV.

The chain carries TRBV19 and TRBJ1-2; D gene ambiguous. Germline values: CDR1 LNHDA, CDR2 SQIVND (reference sequence). Trimming removed 8 bases from V and 4 bases from J, with 17 bases in between. There are 14 residues in the CDR3. CDR3 protein: CASADLGVSYGYTF. In DNA form, the CDR3 reads TGTGCCAGTGCCGATTTAGGAGTCTCCTATGGCTACACCTTC.

About this clone itself: A far larger clone lies a single base away; this is likely a read error. The chain is built from TRBV19 and TRBJ1-1; 7 bases are shared with TRBD1. Per germline, CDR1 LNHDA and CDR2 SQIVND (reference sequence). The CDR3 contains 14 residues. The CDR3, as DNA: TGTGCCAGTACAAGAGGGGGCGCATACACTGACGCTTTCTTT. Its protein is CASTRGGAYTDAFF.

This sequence joins TRBV6-5 and TRBJ1-1; 7 bases line up with TRBD1. Trimming removed 5 bases from V and 4 bases from J; junction bases left unmatched: 7. Germline loops: CDR1 MNHEY, CDR2 SVGAGI. CDR3 length equals 14 residues. As DNA, the CDR3 is TGTGCCAGCAGTGGAAAGGGGGCCTCCACTGAAGCTTTCTTT. Translation gives CASSGKGASTEAFF.

The chain joins TRBV7-8 to TRBJ2-3; 7 nucleotides line up with TRBD2. V shed 7 bases and J 0 bases; nucleotides not matched to a gene: 4. Germline values: CDR1 SGHVS, CDR2 FQNEAQ. The CDR3 contains 14 residues. CDR3 region: CASTQRGSTDTQYF. For the CDR3, the DNA is TGTGCCAGCACCCAGCGGGGAAGCACAGATACGCAGTATTTT.

This clone was seen only once. This specimen includes other DNA sequences encoding the same CDR3. CDR3 sequence: CASSQGLAGATGELFF. The CDR3 region has the DNA TGTGCCAGCAGCCAAGGACTAGCGGGGGCCACCGGGGAGCTGTTTTTT. V is TRBV4-2 and J is TRBJ2-2; 12 bases align to TRBD2. CDR1 LGHNA and CDR2 YNFKEQ come from the germline V gene. The V and J ends lost 1 base and 4 bases, in that order; junction bases with no gene match: 1. The CDR3 spans 16 residues.

This clone has a handful of counts. The CDR3 sequence: CASSTTDTGELFF. DNA of the CDR3: TGTGCCAGCAGTACGACAGACACCGGGGAGCTGTTTTTT. This rearrangement joins TRBV11-2 to TRBJ2-2, with D perhaps matching TRBD1 (5 bases). V lost 6 bases to trimming and J lost 3 bases, with 8 bases between them. Germline V gives CDR1 SGHAT, CDR2 FQNNGV. The CDR3 is 13 residues long.

The rearrangement links TRBV5-4 to TRBJ2-2; tentative D call: TRBD2 (5 bases). V lost 0 bases, J lost 5 bases, and 14 bases lay in between. The CDR3 runs 16 residues. CDR1 SGHNT and CDR2 YYREEE come from the germline V gene (reference sequence). In nucleotides, the CDR3 is TGTGCCAGCAGCTTGGGAGGAGTGGGGAGAACCGGGGAGCTGTTTTTT. Residues: CASSLGGVGRTGELFF.

The chain couples TRBV4-1 to TRBJ2-5, with TRBD1 matching over 7 bases. The J call may not be correct, given that the DNA end is closer to TRBJ2-7. The germline V gene has CDR1 MGHRA and CDR2 YSYEKL. This CDR3 region has 15 residues. CDR3 nucleotide sequence: TGCGCCAGCAGCCAAGATCGGGACAGAGACTACGAGCAGTACTTC. Encoded protein: CASSQDRDRDYEQYF.

The rearrangement links TRBV19 to TRBJ1-6; D call uncertain. Germline V gene sequence: CDR1 LNHDA, CDR2 SQIVND (reference sequence). The CDR3 runs to 13 residues. Trimming took off 2 bases at V and 7 bases at J, with 6 bases between the two ends. The CDR3 reads CASSINGNSPLHF. The CDR3 nucleotides read TGTGCCAGTAGTATAAACGGGAATTCACCCCTCCACTTT.

This clone appeared a single time. This rearrangement joins TRBV5-1 to TRBJ2-7, with 7 bases aligning to TRBD1. With 0 bases clipped from V and 6 bases from J, the junction kept 12 bases outside the gene matches. This CDR3 comprises 16 residues. The germline V gene has CDR1 SGHRS and CDR2 YFSETQ. CDR3 nucleotides: TGCGCCAGCAGCTTGGCCCCCGGGACAGAAAGGACCGAGCAGTACTTC. Amino acids: CASSLAPGTERTEQYF.

The V gene is TRBV6-1, the J gene TRBJ1-2; no clear D gene. Germline loops: CDR1 MNHNS, CDR2 SASEGT. This CDR3 contains 12 residues. V gave up 2 bases and J gave up 4 bases, with 5 bases separating them. CDR3 in amino acids: CASSEIRYGYTF. The CDR3 nucleotides read TGTGCCAGCAGTGAAATCCGCTATGGCTACACCTTC.

This clone was detected a few times. The chain links TRBV5-1 to TRBJ2-7, with 9 bases lining up with TRBD2. Trimming at V came to 2 bases and at J to 6 bases, leaving 15 bases not matched to a gene. The length of the CDR3 is 17 residues. Germline CDR1 SGHRS, CDR2 YFSETQ. CDR3 DNA: TGCGCCAGCAGCTTAGGGTCGTCGGGGCTAGCGGGATTCGAGCAGTACTTC. Translated: CASSLGSSGLAGFEQYF.

The CDR3 is CASSKGRKAGTALSEQYF. CDR3 DNA sequence: TGTGCCAGCAGCAAAGGAAGAAAGGCGGGGACAGCCCTCTCCGAGCAGTACTTC. The V gene is TRBV21-1, the J gene TRBJ2-7; the table's D call TRBD1 went unverified against the DNA. TRBV21-1 is a known pseudogene. The CDR3 contains 18 residues.

This chain links TRBV7-3 with TRBJ2-3; 7 nucleotides align to TRBD2. The CDR3 has 16 residues. J lost 0 bases, V lost 5 bases, and 8 bases had no gene match. The germline gives CDR1 SGHTA, CDR2 FQGTGA. The CDR3: CASSLGASGSTDTQYF. CDR3 DNA: TGTGCCAGCAGCCTAGGGGCTAGCGGAAGCACAGATACGCAGTATTTT.

V usage is TRBV11-2 and J usage is TRBJ1-1; 7 nucleotides agree with TRBD1. The germline V gene has CDR1 SGHAT and CDR2 FQNNGV. The CDR3 is made up of 13 amino acids. Unmatched junction bases numbered 5, after V lost 5 bases and J lost 5 bases. The CDR3 loop is CASSVRGLTEAFF. The CDR3 region has the DNA TGTGCCAGCAGCGTTAGGGGGCTAACTGAAGCTTTCTTT.

The chain combines TRBV7-6 with TRBJ2-5; 7 bases fit TRBD1. In germline, CDR1 is SGHVS, CDR2 FNYEAQ. This CDR3 region has 17 residues. Trimming took 5 bases from V and 1 from J; bases not matched to a gene: 13. In DNA, the CDR3 is TGTGCCAGCAGCCGTTCGGGGACCAGGGGGATCCAAGAGACCCAGTACTTC. This codes for CASSRSGTRGIQETQYF.

The chain joins TRBV18 to TRBJ1-1; 7 bases map to TRBD1. The CDR3 extends over 15 amino acids. Per the germline V gene, CDR1 is KGHSH and CDR2 is LQKENI. Germline trimming cut 5 bases from V and 5 bases from J; bases unmatched to any gene: 11. The CDR3 here is CASSRATGEGTEAFF. The CDR3 DNA sequence: TGTGCCAGCTCAAGGGCCACAGGGGAAGGGACTGAAGCTTTCTTT.

The chain joins TRBV19 to TRBJ2-7; D not resolved. Germline V gives CDR1 LNHDA, CDR2 SQIVND (reference sequence). With 5 bases removed from V and 2 bases from J, the gap between germline ends came to 16 bases. This CDR3 spans 15 amino acids. The CDR3 reads CASSDSGSLPYEQYF. For the CDR3, the DNA is TGTGCCAGTAGTGACTCCGGGTCACTTCCCTACGAGCAGTACTTC.

This chain uses TRBV10-1 with TRBJ2-2, with 8 nucleotides matching TRBD2. This CDR3 has 17 residues. J lost 6 bases, V lost 2 bases, and 11 bases had no gene match. CDR1 is WNHNN and CDR2 is SYGVQD in the germline V gene (reference sequence). CDR3 nucleotide sequence: TGCGCCAGCAGTGAGAGGTCGGGGGGGGGACTCGCCGGGGAGCTGTTTTTT. Residues: CASSERSGGGLAGELFF.

The V gene is TRBV19, the J gene TRBJ1-1; the D gene is possibly TRBD1 (6 bases). Looked up from germline, CDR1 is LNHDA and CDR2 is SQIVND (reference sequence). V was pared by 9 bases and J by 4 bases, with 18 bases between. This CDR3 comprises 14 residues. In nucleotides, the CDR3 is TGTGCCAGCCTTGGGGGGGGCTCTATCACTGAAGCTTTCTTT. It is translated as CASLGGGSITEAFF.

This clone occurred a few times. The chain is built from TRBV19 and TRBJ1-2; D uncertain. CDR1 is LNHDA, CDR2 SQIVND, per germline (reference sequence). Trimming left V 10 bases short and J 5 bases short, with 23 bases between. The CDR3 loop spans 15 amino acids. CDR3 sequence reads: CATSQTQKGGYGYTF. As DNA, the CDR3 is TGTGCCACCTCCCAGACCCAGAAGGGAGGGTATGGCTACACCTTC. Complete variable domain (other parts from reference TRBV19 and TRBJ1-2): DGGITQSPKYLFRKEGQNVTLSCEQNLNHDAMYWYRQDPGQGLRLIYYSQIVNDFQKGDIAEGYSVSREKKESFPLTVTSAQKNPTAFYLCATSQTQKGGYGYTFGSGTRLTVV.

The chain combines TRBV7-2 with TRBJ1-5; no clear D gene. Germline loops: CDR1 SGHTA, CDR2 FQGNSA. The ends were cut back, 1 base at V and 5 bases at J, with 12 bases in the middle. The CDR3 runs to 15 residues. The CDR3 is CASSLVPGSDQPQHF. The CDR3 DNA sequence: TGTGCCAGCAGCTTAGTACCGGGTTCCGATCAGCCCCAGCATTTT.

The CDR3 region has the DNA TGTGCCAGCAGCTTGGGACCCCAACTTTCGACTAGCGGGAGGGCCGGGGAGCTGTTTTTT. It translates to CASSLGPQLSTSGRAGELFF. V and J are TRBV5-4 and TRBJ2-2; 14 bases fit TRBD2. The CDR3 covers 20 residues. The germline CDR1 and CDR2 sequences are SGHNT and YYREEE (reference sequence). V trimming: 0 bases; J trimming: 6 bases; junction bases outside the gene matches: 13. The entire variable domain, with the rest obtained from reference TRBV5-4 and TRBJ2-2, is as follows: ETGVTQSPTHLIKTRGQQVTLRCSSQSGHNTVSWYQQALGQGPQFIFQYYREEENGRGNFPPRFSGLQFPNYSSELNVNALELDDSALYLCASSLGPQLSTSGRAGELFFGEGSRLTVL.

The chain is built from TRBV2 and TRBJ1-2; 9 bases line up with TRBD1. The CDR3 spans 12 residues. The junction had 5 bases not matched to a gene; V was cut back by 8 bases and J by 7 bases. Germline V gives CDR1 SNHLY, CDR2 FYNNEI. This CDR3 is CASRTGGVGYTF. CDR3 sequence (DNA): TGTGCCAGCCGAACAGGGGGCGTTGGCTACACCTTC.

This clone is a singleton in its sample. The chain recombines TRBV30 with TRBJ2-7; D not resolved. Germline CDR1 and CDR2: GTSNPN and SVGIG (reference sequence). There are 14 residues in the CDR3. The germline V and J ends were trimmed by 3 bases and 2 bases, with 14 bases remaining between them. The CDR3 sequence is CAWRGPWPTYEQYF. CDR3 sequence (DNA): TGTGCCTGGAGGGGCCCCTGGCCCACCTACGAGCAGTACTTC. Looking up the rest from reference TRBV30 and TRBJ2-7 gives the full variable domain: SQTIHQWPATLVQPVGSPLSLECTVEGTSNPNLYWYRQAAGRGLQLLFYSVGIGQISSEVPQNLSASRPQDRQFILSSKKLLLSDSGFYLCAWRGPWPTYEQYFGPGTRLTVT.